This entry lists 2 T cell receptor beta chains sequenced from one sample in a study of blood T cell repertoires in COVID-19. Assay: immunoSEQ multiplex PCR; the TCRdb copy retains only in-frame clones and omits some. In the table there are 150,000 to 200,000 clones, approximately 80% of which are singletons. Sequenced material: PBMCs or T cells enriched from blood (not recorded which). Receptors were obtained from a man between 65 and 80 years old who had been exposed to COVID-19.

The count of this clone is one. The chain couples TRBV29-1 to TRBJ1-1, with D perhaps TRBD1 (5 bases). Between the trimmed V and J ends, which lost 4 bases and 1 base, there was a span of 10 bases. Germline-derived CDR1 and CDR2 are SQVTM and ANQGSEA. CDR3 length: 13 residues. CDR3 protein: CSVVRQQNTEAFF. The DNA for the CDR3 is TGCAGCGTTGTCAGACAGCAGAACACTGAAGCTTTCTTT.

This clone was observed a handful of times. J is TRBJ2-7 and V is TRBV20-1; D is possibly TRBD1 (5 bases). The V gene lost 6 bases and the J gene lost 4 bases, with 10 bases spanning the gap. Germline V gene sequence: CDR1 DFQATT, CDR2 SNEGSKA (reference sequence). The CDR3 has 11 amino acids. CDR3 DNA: TGCAGTGCCAAACGGACATACGAGCAGTACTTC. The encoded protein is CSAKRTYEQYF.